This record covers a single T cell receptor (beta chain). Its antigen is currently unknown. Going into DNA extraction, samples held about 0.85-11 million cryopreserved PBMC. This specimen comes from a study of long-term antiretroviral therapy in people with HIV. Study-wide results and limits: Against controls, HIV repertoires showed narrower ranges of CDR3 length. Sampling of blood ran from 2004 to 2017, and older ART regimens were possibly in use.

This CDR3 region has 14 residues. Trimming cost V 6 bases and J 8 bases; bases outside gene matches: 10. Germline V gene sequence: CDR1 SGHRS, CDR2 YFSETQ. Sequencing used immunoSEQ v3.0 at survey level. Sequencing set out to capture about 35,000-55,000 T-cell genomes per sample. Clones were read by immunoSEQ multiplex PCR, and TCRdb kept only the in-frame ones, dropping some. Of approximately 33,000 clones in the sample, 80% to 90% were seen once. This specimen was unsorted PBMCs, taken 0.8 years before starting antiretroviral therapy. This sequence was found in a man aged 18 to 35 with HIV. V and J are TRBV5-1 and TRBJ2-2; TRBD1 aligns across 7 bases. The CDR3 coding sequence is TGCGCCAGCAAGTCTCAGGGGGAACTAGGGGAGCTGTTTTTT. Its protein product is CASKSQGELGELFF.